Listed here is a single T cell receptor (beta chain). Its antigen remains unidentified. These data belong to a study of T cell responses to AZD1222 COVID-19 vaccine. Study-wide results and caveats: Spike-specific TCR breadth rose after two AZD1222 doses, and depth rose as well. In all cases, repertoires were sampled only after the peak T cell response. CD4 TCRs associated with vaccination spanned spike, dominating at 160-218 and 743-854.

Sequencing used immunoSEQ multiplex PCR; TCRdb keeps in-frame clones, though not all of them. The data contain approximately 120,000 clones, roughly 90% of them singletons. Germline V gene data show CDR1 as SNHLY and CDR2 as FYNNEI. The CDR3 spans 14 residues. The V end lost 6 bases, the J end lost 1 base, and 9 bases lay between the germline ends. The chain uses TRBV2 and TRBJ2-2; a weak D match, TRBD1 (6 bases). The specimen was peripheral blood, collected on day 0 of AZD1222 vaccination. The sequence was obtained from an adult in good health. The CDR3 protein is CASSARGNTGELFF. The CDR3, as DNA: TGTGCCAGCAGCGCCAGGGGGAACACCGGGGAGCTGTTTTTT.